These T cell receptor beta chains were read from a single sample in a study of blood T cell repertoires in COVID-19. Here immunoSEQ multiplex PCR was the method, and the copy in TCRdb shows in-frame clones only, minus some. The table shows around 300,000 clones, with approximately 90% occurring only once. Sequenced sample: peripheral blood. The receptors here all came from a woman aged 30 to 39 with COVID-19, enrolled during active disease. The CDR3 runs from the conserved cysteine through the conserved F or W. Fields, in order: V gene, D gene, CDR3 length, clone size, J gene, CDR3 DNA, CDR3 protein. D genes are given only for firm matches. Expanded clones are given a class, and other clones once, few, many or no size at all.

V: TRBV3-1/TRBV3-2; D: NA; length: 14; size: NA; J: TRBJ1-2; DNA: TGTGCCAGCAGCCAAGGACGAGCCCCGGGTGGCTACACCTTC; CDR3: CASSQGRAPGGYTF
V: TRBV11-2; D: TRBD1; length: 15; size: NA; J: TRBJ1-1; DNA: TGTGCCAGCAGCCAAGGGGGCCTTATGAACACTGAAGCTTTCTTT; CDR3: CASSQGGLMNTEAFF
V: TRBV7-6; D: NA; length: 14; size: once; J: TRBJ1-1; DNA: TGTGCCAGCAGCTTGGGCCAGGTCAACACTGAAGCTTTCTTT; CDR3: CASSLGQVNTEAFF
V: TRBV7-9; D: NA; length: 14; size: NA; J: TRBJ2-2; DNA: TGTGCCAGCAGCCTAGGCGCATACACCGGGGAGCTGTTTTTT; CDR3: CASSLGAYTGELFF
V: TRBV30; D: NA; length: 14; size: NA; J: TRBJ1-2; DNA: TGTGCCTGGAGTGTAGGGGGGGGTTGGTTTGGCTACACCTTC; CDR3: CAWSVGGGWFGYTF
V: TRBV11-2; D: TRBD2; length: 14; size: NA; J: TRBJ2-7; DNA: TGTGCCAGCAGCTTAGCAAGCGGGAGGTACGAGCAGTACTTC; CDR3: CASSLASGRYEQYF
V: TRBV27; D: NA; length: 14; size: NA; J: TRBJ2-5; DNA: TGTGCCAGCAGTTCCTACCTAGAACAAGAGACCCAGTACTTC; CDR3: CASSSYLEQETQYF
V: TRBV4-3; D: TRBD1; length: 18; size: NA; J: TRBJ2-7; DNA: TGCGCCAGCAGCCAAGATCTAAGCGGACAGGGTTTTTTCCGCGAGCAGTACTTC; CDR3: CASSQDLSGQGFFREQYF
V: TRBV6-6; D: TRBD2; length: 16; size: NA; J: TRBJ2-7; DNA: TGTGCCAGCCGAAAGATGAGCGGGAGAGGCTCCTACGAGCAGTACTTC; CDR3: CASRKMSGRGSYEQYF
V: TRBV5-4; D: TRBD1; length: 15; size: NA; J: TRBJ2-2; DNA: TGTGCCGTGCACCTTCAGGGGGCACACACCGGGGAGCTGTTTTTT; CDR3: CAVHLQGAHTGELFF
V: TRBV6-5; D: NA; length: 14; size: NA; J: TRBJ2-1; DNA: TGTGCCACCTCAAATCTACAGGGAAACAATGAGCAGTTCTTC; CDR3: CATSNLQGNNEQFF
V: TRBV19; D: NA; length: 16; size: NA; J: TRBJ1-1; DNA: TGTGCCAGTACTCCCCCCAGCGGCGTCGGGGGCACTGAAGCTTTCTTT; CDR3: CASTPPSGVGGTEAFF
V: TRBV20-1; D: NA; length: 10; size: NA; J: TRBJ2-1; DNA: TGCAGTGCGCTTCGACTGGAGCAGTTCTTC; CDR3: CSALRLEQFF
V: TRBV18; D: NA; length: 11; size: NA; J: TRBJ2-5; DNA: TGTGCCAGCTCACGAGGAGAGACCCAGTACTTC; CDR3: CASSRGETQYF
V: TRBV7-9; D: NA; length: 14; size: NA; J: TRBJ2-5; DNA: TGTGCCAGCAGCTCAATAGGGGTTCCGGAGACCCAGTACTTC; CDR3: CASSSIGVPETQYF
V: TRBV7-9; D: NA; length: 12; size: NA; J: TRBJ2-3; DNA: TGTGCCAGCAGCTTGACAGTAGATACGCAGTATTTT; CDR3: CASSLTVDTQYF
V: TRBV2; D: NA; length: 11; size: NA; J: TRBJ1-1; DNA: TGTGCCAGCAGTGTTCGGTTTGAAGCTTTCTTT; CDR3: CASSVRFEAFF